Each of the 5 T cell receptor beta chains below was sequenced from the same sample in a study of identical twins' blood T cells (dated by TCRdb to 2012 to 2014). The library was obtained by 5' RACE. Sequencing relied on an Illumina Genome Analyzer IIx. The raw public reads went through TCRdb reprocessing: fastp at Q25, MiXCR clone calling, in-frame beta chains kept. Rows matching on CDR3 protein sequence are summarized as one entry with the most common DNA and genes. In this sample the table shows 400,000 or so distinct CDR3 sequences, over 25% of which occur a single time. The ten largest clones represent around 5.6% of the sample. The sequenced sample was PBMCs. The receptors were gathered from a woman aged 18-49 years in good health.

The chain links TRBV30 to TRBJ1-1; D gene uncertain. Germline CDR1 GTSNPN, CDR2 SVGIG (reference sequence). The V gene lost 2 bases and the J gene lost 2 bases, with 12 bases spanning the gap. The CDR3 has 14 residues. The CDR3 loop is CAWSPRGSNTEAFF. CDR3 bases: TGTGCCTGGAGTCCACGTGGCAGTAACACTGAAGCTTTCTTT.

This clonotype turned up a few times. The rearrangement links TRBV6-1 to TRBJ1-1; no firm D call. Germline CDR1 reads MNHNS; CDR2 reads SASEGT. This CDR3 contains 12 residues. V shed 2 bases and J shed 8 bases, with 9 bases lying between them. CDR3 protein: CASSEFLDEAFF. CDR3 coding DNA: TGTGCCAGCAGTGAATTTTTGGACGAAGCTTTCTTT.

The sample holds a few counts of this clonotype. The rearrangement links TRBV21-1 to TRBJ1-1; the table's TRBD1 call for D was not verified on the DNA. TRBV21-1 is a known pseudogene. CDR3 size: 13 residues. The CDR3 region has the DNA TGTGCCGGACACAGGGGGACGTACACTGAAGCTTTCTTT. Translated: CAGHRGTYTEAFF.

This chain uses TRBV20-1 with TRBJ2-1; a possible D gene is TRBD2 (6 bases). The CDR3 has 16 amino acids. V lost 0 bases to trimming and J lost 9 bases, with 21 bases between them. Per germline, CDR1 DFQATT and CDR2 SNEGSKA (reference sequence). DNA for the CDR3: TGCAGTGCTAGAGAAGGCGGGATAAAGACCGTTGGTGAGCAGTTCTTC. Amino acids: CSAREGGIKTVGEQFF.

The chain carries TRBV20-1 and TRBJ2-1, with no clear D. The V end was cut by 2 bases, the J end by 7 bases, with 12 bases between. The CDR3 has 13 residues. Germline CDR1 and CDR2: DFQATT and SNEGSKA (reference sequence). The CDR3 loop reads CSARRPLRNEQFF. CDR3 coding DNA: TGCAGTGCTAGACGTCCACTAAGGAATGAGCAGTTCTTC.